One sample yielded the 30 T cell receptor beta chains listed below, sequenced in a study of metastatic and nonmetastatic thyroid tumors. TCRdb used MiXCR to call clones anew from the PCR reads. The top ten hold around a quarter of the sample, which has around 4,500 clones, about 37% seen once. All patients were treatment-naive before thyroid surgery. Source material: adjacent normal tissue. The receptors were gathered from a male donor with papillary thyroid cancer or a benign thyroid nodule (not recorded which). Some clones in this sample may be carry-over from other donors' samples.

This clone was observed a few times. Its ends do not fully match the called genes, so a read error is possible. V and J are TRBV2 and TRBJ2-7, with 7 bases fitting TRBD1. This CDR3 is built from 15 residues. Germline values: CDR1 SNHLY, CDR2 FYNNEI. Written as DNA, the CDR3 is TGTGCCAGCATTGAAGGCGGACAGGTTACCTACGAGCAGTACTTC. Translated: CASIEGGQVTYEQYF.

The chain combines TRBV4-3 with TRBJ2-1; D call uncertain. From germline, CDR1 is LGHNA and CDR2 YSLEER. V lost 0 bases to trimming and J lost 5 bases, with 11 bases between them. The CDR3 spans 15 residues. This CDR3 reads CASSQDVGSHNEQFF. The CDR3 bases are TGCGCCAGCAGCCAAGATGTGGGCAGCCACAATGAGCAGTTCTTC.

The chain combines TRBV20-1 with TRBJ1-2; D may be TRBD1 (5 bases). There are 16 residues in the CDR3. Germline V gene data show CDR1 as DFQATT and CDR2 as SNEGSKA (reference sequence). V was pared by 1 base and J by 5 bases, with 20 bases between. CDR3 sequence (DNA): TGCAGTGCTAGAGGGGACCTCGTTGGGGCTATATATGGCTACACCTTC. It is translated as CSARGDLVGAIYGYTF.

The J gene is TRBJ1-6, the V gene TRBV7-9; the match to TRBD1 covers 7 bases. CDR1 is SEHNR, CDR2 FQNEAQ, per germline (reference sequence). The V segment lost 8 bases and the J segment 3 bases; nucleotides outside the gene matches: 1. This CDR3 is built from 13 residues. The chain's CDR3 is CASRDSYNSPLHF. The CDR3 coding sequence is TGTGCCAGCCGGGACAGCTATAATTCACCCCTCCACTTT.

The chain links TRBV27 to TRBJ2-7, with 13 bases lining up with TRBD2. CDR3 length: 14 residues. Germline lookup yields CDR1 MNHEY and CDR2 SMNVEV (reference sequence). The V and J ends lost 7 bases and 6 bases, in that order; junction bases with no gene match: 6. The CDR3, as DNA: TGTGCCAGCAACCCAGGACTAGCGGGAGCCGAGCAGTACTTC. Translated, it gives CASNPGLAGAEQYF.

This clone was counted many times. The CDR3 region has the DNA TGTGCCAGCAGTGAACGGGCGCAGAACACCGGGGAGCTGTTTTTT. Its translation is CASSERAQNTGELFF. The V and J genes are TRBV27 and TRBJ2-2; unclear D gene. CDR3 length equals 15 residues. V was pared by 5 bases and J by 1 base, with 11 bases between. CDR1 and CDR2 from the germline V gene are MNHEY and SMNVEV (reference sequence).

The chain recombines TRBV27 with TRBJ2-7; D is possibly TRBD2 (5 bases). There are 13 residues in the CDR3. Germline CDR1 is MNHEY and CDR2 is SMNVEV (reference sequence). V lost 5 bases, J lost 6 bases, and 14 bases lay in between. This CDR3 is CASSPLFRGEQYF. CDR3 nucleotides: TGTGCCAGCAGTCCCCTCTTTCGGGGCGAGCAGTACTTC.

The chain joins TRBV20-1 to TRBJ1-6; D unclear. V gave up 0 bases and J gave up 0 bases, with 9 bases separating them. Germline lookup yields CDR1 DFQATT and CDR2 SNEGSKA (reference sequence). This CDR3 region has 16 residues. CDR3 region: CSARDEGSSYNSPLHF. Written as DNA, the CDR3 is TGCAGTGCTAGAGATGAAGGGAGCTCCTATAATTCACCCCTCCACTTT.

This chain links TRBV7-8 with TRBJ1-1, with D tentatively TRBD1 (5 bases). The CDR3 is made up of 15 amino acids. Trimming shortened V by 5 bases and J by 3 bases, and 16 bases separated the two germline ends. CDR1 SGHVS and CDR2 FQNEAQ come from the germline V gene. The DNA of the CDR3 is TGTGCCAGCAGCCCCAGGGTGTACGGGGACACTGAAGCTTTCTTT. Translation: CASSPRVYGDTEAFF. Complete variable domain (other parts from reference TRBV7-8 and TRBJ1-1): GAGVSQSPRYKVAKRGQDVALRCDPISGHVSLFWYQQALGQGPEFLTYFQNEAQLDKSGLPSDRFFAERPEGSVSTLKIQRTQQEDSAVYLCASSPRVYGDTEAFFGQGTRLTVV.

This rearrangement joins TRBV4-2 to TRBJ2-1, with D perhaps TRBD2 (6 bases). The CDR3 has 18 residues. CDR1 is LGHNA and CDR2 is YNFKEQ in the germline V gene. Deletions cut 4 bases from V and 4 bases from J, with 23 bases between. The CDR3 DNA reads TGTGCCAGCAGCCGAGACATCTTAGCGGAGGTGGGATACAATGAGCAGTTCTTC. Its translation is CASSRDILAEVGYNEQFF.

This chain joins TRBV20-1 and TRBJ1-2; weak D call: TRBD1 (6 bases). CDR3 size: 14 residues. Trimming removed 7 bases from V and 4 bases from J, with 19 bases in between. CDR1 and CDR2 from the germline V gene are DFQATT and SNEGSKA (reference sequence). CDR3 coding DNA: TGCAGTGTAGAAGGTTTCAGGGGTACCTATGGCTACACCTTC. Protein product: CSVEGFRGTYGYTF.

On this clone: The missing conserved phenylalanine or tryptophan at the end of this CDR3 makes a read error likely. The rearrangement joins TRBV7-8 to TRBJ2-1; D is perhaps TRBD1 (5 bases). The CDR3 covers 14 residues. CDR1 SGHVS and CDR2 FQNEAQ come from the germline V gene. The CDR3, as DNA: TGTGCCAGCAGCTTGACGAGGACATACAATGAACAGTTCTCC. Translated, it gives CASSLTRTYNEQFS.

The rearrangement uses TRBV18 and TRBJ2-3; D remains ambiguous. The germline V and J ends were trimmed by 8 bases and 0 bases, with 21 bases remaining between them. Germline CDR1 KGHSH, CDR2 LQKENI. There are 17 residues in the CDR3. DNA of the CDR3: TGTGCCAGCAGTGAACCGCCGACGGGTCCTAGCACAGATACGCAGTATTTT. As protein: CASSEPPTGPSTDTQYF.

The chain is built from TRBV11-2 and TRBJ2-7; D is uncertain. Looked up from germline, CDR1 is SGHAT and CDR2 is FQNNGV. The CDR3 spans 12 residues. V was shortened by 5 bases and J by 8 bases, with 13 bases between the two germline ends. CDR3 DNA sequence: TGTGCCAGCAGCCTCGTCGGTGCCCAGCAGTACTTC. Amino acids: CASSLVGAQQYF. Drawing the rest from reference TRBV11-2 and TRBJ2-7, the complete variable domain is EAGVAQSPRYKIIEKRQSVAFWCNPISGHATLYWYQQILGQGPKLLIQFQNNGVVDDSQLPKDRFSAERLKGVDSTLKIQPAKLEDSAVYLCASSLVGAQQYFGPGTRLTVT.

The J gene is TRBJ2-2, the V gene TRBV18; 7 bases are shared with TRBD1. V shed 6 bases, J shed 1 base, and the junction held 8 bases outside the gene matches. This CDR3 is built from 16 residues. Germline loops: CDR1 KGHSH, CDR2 LQKENI. For the CDR3, the DNA is TGTGCCAGCTCCCCCAGAAGGGGGCTGAACACCGGGGAGCTGTTTTTT. Translation: CASSPRRGLNTGELFF.

There are a few counts of this clone. J is TRBJ2-6 and V is TRBV6-1; no definite D call. The length of the CDR3 is 15 residues. Trimming shortened V by 5 bases and J by 0 bases, and 8 bases separated the two germline ends. Germline loops: CDR1 MNHNS, CDR2 SASEGT. Here the CDR3 DNA reads TGTGCCAGCAGTCAGTGGAACTCTGGGGCCAACGTCCTGACTTTC. Amino acids: CASSQWNSGANVLTF.

V is TRBV12-3 or TRBV12-4 and J is TRBJ1-2, with D maybe TRBD1 (6 bases). This CDR3 has 13 residues. V was shortened by 4 bases and J by 5 bases, with 11 bases between the two germline ends. CDR3 in amino acids: CASSYRVVYGYTF. The CDR3 DNA reads as TGTGCCAGCAGTTACAGGGTAGTTTATGGCTACACCTTC.

This clone was seen a few times. The rearrangement uses TRBV20-1 and TRBJ2-7, with 11 positions matching TRBD1. From germline, CDR1 is DFQATT and CDR2 SNEGSKA (reference sequence). CDR3 size: 13 residues. V lost 6 bases and J lost 5; bases outside the gene matches: 6. The CDR3 region has the DNA TGCAGTGCACCGGACAGGGGGCGCAACGAGCAGTACTTC. Its protein is CSAPDRGRNEQYF.

A remark on this clone: One end of the junction varies from germline; a read error may be responsible. The genes are TRBV6-1 and TRBJ2-1, with 10 bases identical to TRBD2. Germline V gene sequence: CDR1 MNHNS, CDR2 SASEGT. The CDR3 covers 16 residues. CDR3 in DNA: TGTGCCAGCATTGAAGCAGCGGGAGGGTGGTACAATGAGCAGTTATTC. It encodes CASIEAAGGWYNEQLF.

This clone was observed at least ten times. The V gene is TRBV19, the J gene TRBJ1-5, with D possibly TRBD1 on 6 matching bases. CDR3 length: 17 amino acids. The germline V gene has CDR1 LNHDA and CDR2 SQIVND (reference sequence). V was cut by 8 bases and J by 5 bases, with 25 bases left in between. The DNA for the CDR3 is TGTGCCAGTTCTTTGCTGCAGGGTAAGGGGGATTATCAGCCCCAGCATTTT. Its translation is CASSLLQGKGDYQPQHF.

This clone was counted only a few times. V is TRBV20-1 and J is TRBJ1-4; perhaps TRBD1 as D (5 bases). Germline lookup yields CDR1 DFQATT and CDR2 SNEGSKA (reference sequence). The CDR3 covers 15 residues. V was clipped by 0 bases and J by 8 bases, with 16 bases between them. The CDR3 is CSARESQDIGEKLFF. The CDR3 DNA follows: TGCAGTGCTAGAGAGTCCCAGGACATCGGCGAAAAACTGTTTTTT.

As regards this clone: The junction departs from the called germline gene at one end, perhaps through a read error. The chain joins TRBV12-3 or TRBV12-4 to TRBJ2-3; no reliable D call. The CDR3 has 13 amino acids. The CDR3 is CDSTKLSTDTQFF. Here the CDR3 DNA reads TGTGACAGCACCAAGCTTAGCACAGATACGCAGTTTTTT.

In nucleotides, the CDR3 is TGTGCCAGCAGTCTGACTAGCGGGAGACTCGAGCAGTACTTC. Translating gives CASSLTSGRLEQYF. The chain uses TRBV28 and TRBJ2-7, with 12 bases lining up with TRBD2. The CDR3 covers 14 residues. V shed 5 bases and J 6 bases; nucleotides not matched to a gene: 5. Germline assignment: CDR1 MDHEN and CDR2 SYDVKM.

This clone was seen a handful of times. The chain carries TRBV20-1 and TRBJ1-2; a weak D match, TRBD1 (5 bases). The ends were cut back, 1 base at V and 2 bases at J, with 11 bases in the middle. This CDR3 is built from 14 residues. Germline V gives CDR1 DFQATT, CDR2 SNEGSKA (reference sequence). As DNA, the CDR3 is TGCAGTGCTAGAGCTGAGGGGCGCAACTATGGCTACACCTTC. This translates into CSARAEGRNYGYTF.

This rearrangement joins TRBV6-2 or TRBV6-3 to TRBJ1-5; D unresolved. The CDR3 has 14 amino acids. Germline lookup yields CDR1 MNHEY and CDR2 SVGEGT. Trimming stripped 7 bases from V and 4 bases from J, with 14 bases between. For the CDR3, the DNA is TGTGCCAGCACCAAGGACGGTGCTAATCAGCCCCAGCATTTT. The encoded protein is CASTKDGANQPQHF.

V and J are TRBV10-3 and TRBJ1-1; 8 bases are a match to TRBD1. The germline gives CDR1 ENHRY, CDR2 SYGVKD. V lost 5 bases to trimming and J lost 0 bases; unmatched junction nucleotides: 5. There are 15 residues in the CDR3. The CDR3 DNA reads as TGTGCCATCAGTCGCGGGACAGGACTGAACACTGAAGCTTTCTTT. Its protein is CAISRGTGLNTEAFF.

This clone appeared a few times. V usage is TRBV28 and J usage is TRBJ2-1; D call uncertain. V was cut by 4 bases and J by 4 bases, with 11 bases left in between. From germline, CDR1 is MDHEN and CDR2 SYDVKM. The CDR3 is 14 residues long. The CDR3: CASSSLRLYNEQFF. The CDR3 DNA is TGTGCCAGCAGTTCCCTTCGGTTATACAATGAGCAGTTCTTC. Drawing the rest from reference TRBV28 and TRBJ2-1, the complete variable domain is DVKVTQSSRYLVKRTGEKVFLECVQDMDHENMFWYRQDPGLGLRLIYFSYDVKMKEKGDIPEGYSVSREKKERFSLILESASTNQTSMYLCASSSLRLYNEQFFGPGTRLTVL.

The chain has TRBV3-1 and TRBJ2-5; D possibly corresponds to TRBD1 (8 bases). Per the germline V gene, CDR1 is LGHDT and CDR2 is YNNKEL (reference sequence). This CDR3 region has 16 residues. Between the trimmed V and J ends, which lost 1 base and 5 bases, there was a span of 17 bases. The CDR3 coding sequence is TGTGCCAGCAGCCAAGCTCGATACAGGGGGGGGGAGACCCAGTACTTC. It codes for CASSQARYRGGETQYF.

This clone was seen ten or more times. The chain is built from TRBV20-1 and TRBJ2-3; D possibly matches TRBD1 or TRBD2 (6 bases each). Germline loops: CDR1 DFQATT, CDR2 SNEGSKA (reference sequence). The CDR3 runs to 14 residues. The V gene lost 4 bases and the J gene lost 0 bases, with 11 bases spanning the gap. CDR3 sequence (DNA): TGCAGTGCTATCTCGGGGGCTAGCACAGATACGCAGTATTTT. This codes for CSAISGASTDTQYF.

This clone was seen more than once but under ten times. V usage is TRBV6-1 and J usage is TRBJ2-2; D not certain. The CDR3 loop spans 14 amino acids. Germline loops: CDR1 MNHNS, CDR2 SASEGT. The CDR3 reads CVTQTTQDTGELFF. For the CDR3, the DNA is TGTGTCACCCAAACAACTCAGGACACCGGGGAGCTGTTTTTT.